The source of this T cell receptor beta chain is a study of response to subunit inactivated influenza vaccine. Study findings and constraints: Few additional T cells are recruited per seasonal influenza vaccination, authors suggested.

In TCRdb, the RT-PCR reads were re-called with MiXCR into one record per CDR3 protein. The table lists hundreds of thousands of distinct CDR3 sequences, about a sixth of them singletons. In its sample, this clonotype was seen a few times. Its antigen remains unidentified. The CDR3 loop spans 16 amino acids. Germline V gene data show CDR1 as SGHRS and CDR2 as YFSETQ. V lost 5 bases, J lost 4 bases, and 11 bases stayed unmatched. The chain couples TRBV5-1 to TRBJ1-4; 7 bases are shared with TRBD1. The sample was PBMCs from blood, taken about 13 days after vaccination. The clonotype was recovered from a man in his forties or fifties who received an inactivated influenza vaccine. The CDR3 protein is CASSRDPGQSNEKLFF. The CDR3 DNA sequence: TGCGCCAGCAGTCGAGACCCGGGACAGAGTAATGAAAAACTGTTTTTT.